The 10 T cell receptor beta chains given below trace back to one sample, sequenced in a study of T cells in Graves' hyperthyroidism and ophthalmopathy. TCR beta CDR3 regions were amplified from RNA. The HTBI set primed first-round TCR CDR3 RT-PCR. TCRdb processed the multiplex PCR reads anew with MiXCR; each CDR3 protein has one entry. Here the sample spans around 800,000 distinct CDR3 sequences, 38% being singletons. The sequenced sample consisted of blood. The receptors originated from a man aged 18 to 29 with Graves' hyperthyroidism.

Comments on this clonotype: One junction end disagrees with the germline gene, perhaps due to a read error. V is TRBV24-1 and J is TRBJ1-5; the match to TRBD1 covers 9 bases. CDR3 length: 17 residues. Germline values: CDR1 KGHDR, CDR2 SFDVKD. The CDR3 DNA is TGTGCCACCAGTGGACAGGGGGGCCATTATAGCAATCAGCTCCAGCATTTT. Translating it yields CATSGQGGHYSNQLQHF.

This clonotype has at least ten counts. The gene calls are TRBV7-6 and TRBJ2-5; 9 positions match TRBD2. The length of the CDR3 is 17 residues. Trimming at V came to 0 bases and at J to 2 bases, leaving 7 bases not matched to a gene. Germline CDR1 SGHVS, CDR2 FNYEAQ. CDR3 in amino acids: CASSLALGLAQQETQYF. CDR3 nucleotide sequence: TGTGCCAGCAGCTTAGCCCTCGGACTAGCGCAACAAGAGACCCAGTACTTC.

There are many counts of this clonotype. The J gene is TRBJ1-3, the V gene TRBV15, with D perhaps matching TRBD1 (5 bases). V lost 3 bases and J 8 bases, leaving 14 bases between the germline ends. The V gene's germline CDR1 is LNHNV and CDR2 YYDKDF (reference sequence). The CDR3 length is 14 residues. The CDR3 spells CATSSGRGWDTIYF. Written as DNA, the CDR3 is TGTGCCACCAGCAGTGGTAGGGGTTGGGACACCATATATTTT.

This clonotype was counted ten times or more. An end of the junction differs from the germline gene, which may be a read error. This chain connects TRBV5-1 to TRBJ1-1; D is undetermined. The CDR3 runs to 13 residues. Germline values: CDR1 SGHRS, CDR2 YFSETQ. As DNA, the CDR3 is TGTGCCAGCAGCTTGCTGCAGAACACTGAAGCTTTCTTT. Protein sequence: CASSLLQNTEAFF.

The chain couples TRBV19 to TRBJ2-7; 9 bases map to TRBD1. The V segment lost 9 bases and the J segment 4 bases; nucleotides outside the gene matches: 10. CDR3 size: 14 residues. In germline, CDR1 is LNHDA, CDR2 SQIVND (reference sequence). The CDR3: CASRNWDREYEQYF. CDR3 coding DNA: TGTGCCAGCAGGAATTGGGACAGGGAGTACGAGCAGTACTTC. The variable domain in full, completed from reference TRBV19 and TRBJ2-7, reads DGGITQSPKYLFRKEGQNVTLSCEQNLNHDAMYWYRQDPGQGLRLIYYSQIVNDFQKGDIAEGYSVSREKKESFPLTVTSAQKNPTAFYLCASRNWDREYEQYFGPGTRLTVT.

This clonotype was seen ten or more times. The rearrangement joins TRBV15 to TRBJ2-5, with a possible D match to TRBD1 (6 bases). This CDR3 has 13 residues. The ends were cut back, 2 bases at V and 5 bases at J, with 9 bases in the middle. The germline gives CDR1 LNHNV, CDR2 YYDKDF (reference sequence). CDR3 sequence reads: CATSRRQVETQYF. CDR3 nucleotide sequence: TGTGCCACCAGCAGACGACAGGTTGAGACCCAGTACTTC.

The chain employs TRBV12-3 or TRBV12-4 and TRBJ1-6; tentatively, D is TRBD1 (5 bases). Deletions cut 0 bases from V and 3 bases from J, with 15 bases between. The CDR3 runs 18 residues. The CDR3 is CASSLAGGGPVYNSPLHF. CDR3 nucleotide sequence: TGTGCCAGCAGTTTAGCGGGGGGAGGTCCGGTCTATAATTCACCCCTCCACTTT.

The rearrangement uses TRBV5-1 and TRBJ1-1; 9 bases align to TRBD1. CDR3 length equals 16 residues. J was trimmed by 0 bases and V by 0 bases; bases with no gene match: 3. Germline values: CDR1 SGHRS, CDR2 YFSETQ. The CDR3 DNA sequence: TGCGCCAGCAGCTTGGGAAGGACAGGGGTGAACACTGAAGCTTTCTTT. This sequence encodes CASSLGRTGVNTEAFF.

This clonotype was counted a few times. This chain joins TRBV9 and TRBJ1-1; no reliable D call. Germline V gene sequence: CDR1 SGDLS, CDR2 YYNGEE. The CDR3 runs 18 residues. Trimming pared 3 bases from V and 1 base from J, leaving 22 bases between. The DNA of the CDR3 is TGTGCCAGCAGCGCCGGGGTGAGGCGGGGAAGGACGAACACTGAAGCTTTCTTT. It yields the protein CASSAGVRRGRTNTEAFF.

CDR3 region: CASSSSPGTGGSQYF. Here the CDR3 DNA reads TGTGCCAGCAGCTCCTCCCCCGGGACGGGCGGCAGCCAGTACTTC. This chain links TRBV7-8 with TRBJ2-5; possibly TRBD1 or TRBD2 for D (5 bases each). Germline lookup yields CDR1 SGHVS and CDR2 FQNEAQ. CDR3 size: 15 residues. V shed 4 bases and J shed 10 bases, with 22 bases lying between them.